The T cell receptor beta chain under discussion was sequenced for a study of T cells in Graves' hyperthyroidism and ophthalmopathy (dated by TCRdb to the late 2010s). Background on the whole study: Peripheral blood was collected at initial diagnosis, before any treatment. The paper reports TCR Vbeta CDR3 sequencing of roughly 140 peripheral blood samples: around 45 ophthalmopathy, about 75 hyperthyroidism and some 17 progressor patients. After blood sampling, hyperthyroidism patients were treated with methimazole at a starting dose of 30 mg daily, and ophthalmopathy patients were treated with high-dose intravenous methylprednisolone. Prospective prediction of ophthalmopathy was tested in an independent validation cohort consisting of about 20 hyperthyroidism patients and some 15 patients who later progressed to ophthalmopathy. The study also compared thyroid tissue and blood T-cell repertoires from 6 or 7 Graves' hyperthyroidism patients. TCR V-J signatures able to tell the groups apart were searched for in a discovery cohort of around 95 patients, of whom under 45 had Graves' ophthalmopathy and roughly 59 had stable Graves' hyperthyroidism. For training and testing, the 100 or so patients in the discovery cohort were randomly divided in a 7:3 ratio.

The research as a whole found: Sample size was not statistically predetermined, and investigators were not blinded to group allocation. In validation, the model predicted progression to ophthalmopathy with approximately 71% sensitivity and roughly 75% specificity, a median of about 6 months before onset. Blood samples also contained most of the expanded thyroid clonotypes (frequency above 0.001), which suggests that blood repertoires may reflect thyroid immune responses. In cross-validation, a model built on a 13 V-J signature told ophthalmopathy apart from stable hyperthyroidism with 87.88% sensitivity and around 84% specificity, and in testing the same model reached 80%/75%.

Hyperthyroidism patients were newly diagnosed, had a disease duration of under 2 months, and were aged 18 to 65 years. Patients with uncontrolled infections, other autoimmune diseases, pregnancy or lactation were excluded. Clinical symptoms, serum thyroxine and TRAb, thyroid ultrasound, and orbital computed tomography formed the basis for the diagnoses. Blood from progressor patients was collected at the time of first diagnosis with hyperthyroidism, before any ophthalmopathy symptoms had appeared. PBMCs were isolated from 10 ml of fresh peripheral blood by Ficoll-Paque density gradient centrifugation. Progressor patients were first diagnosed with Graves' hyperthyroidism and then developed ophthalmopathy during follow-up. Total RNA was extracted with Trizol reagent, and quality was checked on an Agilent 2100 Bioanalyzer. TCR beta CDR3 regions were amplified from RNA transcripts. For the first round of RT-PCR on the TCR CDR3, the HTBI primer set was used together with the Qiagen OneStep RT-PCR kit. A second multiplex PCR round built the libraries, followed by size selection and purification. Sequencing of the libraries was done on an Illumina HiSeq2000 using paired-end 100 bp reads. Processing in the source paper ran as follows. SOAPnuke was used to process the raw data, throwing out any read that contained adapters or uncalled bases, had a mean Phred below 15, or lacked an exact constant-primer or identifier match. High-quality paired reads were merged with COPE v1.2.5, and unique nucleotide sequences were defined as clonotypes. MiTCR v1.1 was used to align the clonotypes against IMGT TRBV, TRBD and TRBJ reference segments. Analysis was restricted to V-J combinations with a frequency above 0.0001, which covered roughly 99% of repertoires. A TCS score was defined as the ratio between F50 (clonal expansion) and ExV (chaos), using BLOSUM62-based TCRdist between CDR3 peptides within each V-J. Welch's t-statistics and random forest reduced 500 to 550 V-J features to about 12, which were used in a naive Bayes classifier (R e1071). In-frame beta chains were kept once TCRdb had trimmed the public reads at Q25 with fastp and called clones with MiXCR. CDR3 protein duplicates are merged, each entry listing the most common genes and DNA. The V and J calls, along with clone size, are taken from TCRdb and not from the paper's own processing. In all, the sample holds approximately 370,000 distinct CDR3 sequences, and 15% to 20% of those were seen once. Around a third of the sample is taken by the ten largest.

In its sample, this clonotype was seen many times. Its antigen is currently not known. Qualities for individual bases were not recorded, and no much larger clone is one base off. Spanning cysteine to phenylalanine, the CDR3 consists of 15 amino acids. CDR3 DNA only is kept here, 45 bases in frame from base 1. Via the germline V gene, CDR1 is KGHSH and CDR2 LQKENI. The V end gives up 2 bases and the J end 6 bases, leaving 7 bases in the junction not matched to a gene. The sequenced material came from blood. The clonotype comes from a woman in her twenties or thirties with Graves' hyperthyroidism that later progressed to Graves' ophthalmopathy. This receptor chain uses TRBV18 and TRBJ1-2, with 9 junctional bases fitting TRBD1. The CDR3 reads CASSPTGRDRDGYTF. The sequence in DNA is TGTGCCAGCTCACCAACCGGTCGGGACAGGGATGGCTACACCTTC.